This T cell receptor (beta chain) was documented in a study of T-cell reconstitution after alpha-beta-depleted transplantation in children. The CDR3 totals 11 residues. Germline CDR1 is SGHRS and CDR2 is YFSETQ. Trimming cost V 7 bases and J 7 bases, with 12 bases left between them. Using unique molecular identifiers, the investigators prepared the TCRbeta library. TCRdb analysed the PCR reads with MiXCR anew, one entry per CDR3 protein. The repertoire holds roughly 500,000 distinct CDR3 sequences, with around 17% as singletons. The receptor's source is a human donor who donated a stem cell graft to a child with acute lymphoblastic leukemia. The rearrangement uses TRBV5-1 and TRBJ2-7, with D possibly being TRBD1 or TRBD2 (6 bases each). The sample was PBMCs from the stem cell graft donor, taken from the stem cell graft. CDR3 sequence reads: CASWGAGEQYF. As DNA, the CDR3 is TGCGCCAGCTGGGGGGCAGGGGAGCAGTACTTC.